A selection of T cell receptor beta chains follows, all from one sample in a study of type 1 and type 2 diabetes patients. TCRdb redid the calling of the multiplex PCR reads with MiXCR, one entry per CDR3 protein. The sample shows about 290,000 distinct CDR3 sequences, 40% to 50% of them seen only once. Material: peripheral blood mononuclear cells (PBMCs). The origin of the receptors is a man aged 18 to 35 with type 2 diabetes. Both conserved end residues are part of each CDR3. A D gene is named only where the DNA matches it firmly. Where a row states a size, it is once, few, many or the class of an expanded clone; other rows omit it.

d_gene	v_gene	abundance	j_gene	CDR3aa	CDR3nt
-	TRBV15	-	TRBJ1-2	CATSRQGGDYGYTF	TGTGCCACCAGCAGGCAGGGAGGGGACTATGGCTACACCTTC
-	TRBV12-3/TRBV12-4	few	TRBJ1-2	CASSFGRFNYGYTF	TGTGCCAGCAGTTTTGGGCGATTCAACTATGGCTACACCTTC
TRBD1	TRBV14	many	TRBJ1-2	CASSPQGYGYTF	TGTGCCAGCAGCCCACAGGGGTATGGCTACACCTTC
-	TRBV11-1	-	TRBJ1-1	CASSPVGAGEAFF	TGTGCCAGCAGCCCAGTCGGGGCTGGTGAAGCTTTCTTT
-	TRBV4-1	-	TRBJ1-4	CASSQEGGTEKLFF	TGCGCCAGCAGCCAGGAGGGGGGGACAGAAAAACTGTTTTTT
-	TRBV29-1	few	TRBJ2-3	CSVDGSAAAASTDTQYF	TGCAGCGTTGATGGGTCGGCAGCGGCCGCTAGCACAGATACGCAGTATTTT
TRBD2	TRBV4-3	-	TRBJ2-5	CASSQAFSGGLQETQYF	TGCGCCAGCAGCCAAGCCTTTAGCGGGGGACTACAAGAGACCCAGTACTTC
-	TRBV30	-	TRBJ2-5	CAWRTPGQETQYF	TGTGCCTGGAGGACCCCGGGGCAAGAGACCCAGTACTTC
-	TRBV29-1	-	TRBJ2-3	CSVEGRGLSTDTQYF	TGCAGCGTTGAGGGCCGGGGCCTGAGCACAGATACGCAGTATTTT
-	TRBV19	many	TRBJ1-2	CASNQGAYPNYGYTF	TGTGCCAGTAACCAAGGGGCCTATCCTAACTATGGCTACACCTTC
-	TRBV19	-	TRBJ1-5	CASSDPGGSDQPQHF	TGTGCCAGTAGTGATCCGGGTGGGAGCGATCAGCCCCAGCATTTT
-	TRBV6-5	few	TRBJ2-7	CASSYSEGRIYEQYF	TGTGCCAGCAGTTACTCGGAGGGTCGCATCTACGAGCAGTACTTC
-	TRBV28	once	TRBJ1-5	CASSSTQVKGNQPQHF	TGTGCCAGCAGTTCAACTCAGGTGAAGGGCAATCAGCCCCAGCATTTT
TRBD1	TRBV20-1	-	TRBJ1-1	CSARDIQGAEAFF	TGCAGTGCTAGAGATATCCAGGGGGCTGAAGCTTTCTTT
TRBD1	TRBV20-1	-	TRBJ1-2	CSADRDNYGYTF	TGCAGTGCAGACAGGGATAACTATGGCTACACCTTC
-	TRBV5-1	-	TRBJ1-5	CASSLVPGQNQPQHF	TGCGCCAGCAGCTTGGTACCGGGCCAAAATCAGCCCCAGCATTTT
-	TRBV15	few	TRBJ1-2	CATSEGVANYGYTF	TGTGCCACCAGCGAAGGGGTAGCTAACTATGGCTACACCTTC
-	TRBV6-2/TRBV6-3	-	TRBJ1-2	CASSYGVNYGYTF	TGTGCCAGCAGTTACGGGGTTAACTATGGCTACACCTTC
-	TRBV19	few	TRBJ2-1	CASSPGIHNEQFF	TGTGCCAGTAGTCCAGGTATACACAATGAGCAGTTCTTC
-	TRBV20-1	-	TRBJ1-5	CSAFPGNQPQHF	TGCAGTGCGTTTCCTGGCAATCAGCCCCAGCATTTT